Below, 17 T cell receptor beta chains from the same sample are listed, as sequenced in a study of blood T cell repertoires in COVID-19. TCRdb keeps only in-frame clones here, not all; method: immunoSEQ multiplex PCR. The sample includes roughly 48,000 clones, around 82% of them seen just once. Input material: peripheral blood. The receptors come from a man between 40 and 49 years old with acute or convalescent COVID-19.

The chain carries TRBV5-4 and TRBJ2-5; the D is unclear. Germline V CDR1 and CDR2: SGHNT, YYREEE (reference sequence). The germline V and J ends were trimmed by 2 bases and 0 bases, with 11 bases remaining between them. The CDR3 is 15 residues long. The CDR3 DNA reads as TGTGCCAGCAGCTTAAATAGCATACACCAAGAGACCCAGTACTTC. It codes for CASSLNSIHQETQYF. Variable domain in full (rest from reference TRBV5-4 and TRBJ2-5): ETGVTQSPTHLIKTRGQQVTLRCSSQSGHNTVSWYQQALGQGPQFIFQYYREEENGRGNFPPRFSGLQFPNYSSELNVNALELDDSALYLCASSLNSIHQETQYFGPGTRLLVL.

The CDR3 loop is CASSLGNRGRGSNEQYF. The CDR3 DNA is TGCGCCAGCAGCTTGGGGAACCGGGGCAGGGGGTCAAACGAGCAGTACTTC. The chain joins TRBV5-1 to TRBJ2-7; TRBD1 aligns across 7 bases. Germline lookup yields CDR1 SGHRS and CDR2 YFSETQ. V dropped 0 bases and J dropped 5; count of bases not matched to a gene: 14. The CDR3 is 17 residues long.

The chain joins TRBV6-4 to TRBJ1-1, with a possible D match to TRBD1 (5 bases). In germline, CDR1 is MRHNA, CDR2 SNTAGT. There are 11 residues in the CDR3. The V end was cut by 11 bases, the J end by 1 base, with 8 bases between. The CDR3 DNA is TGTGCCTGGGGGGAGAACACTGAAGCTTTCTTT. It translates to CAWGENTEAFF.

The chain has TRBV5-1 and TRBJ2-1; possibly TRBD1 for D (6 bases). There are 15 residues in the CDR3. Germline CDR1 and CDR2: SGHRS and YFSETQ. Trimming stripped 0 bases from V and 2 bases from J, with 9 bases between. CDR3 bases: TGCGCCAGCAGCTTGGAGGGACATCCCTACAATGAGCAGTTCTTC. It codes for CASSLEGHPYNEQFF.

The chain couples TRBV7-2 to TRBJ1-3; a weak D match, TRBD1 (5 bases). The V gene lost 4 bases and the J gene lost 2 bases, with 6 bases spanning the gap. The CDR3 is made up of 13 amino acids. CDR1 and CDR2 (germline): SGHTA, FQGNSA. CDR3 nucleotide sequence: TGTGCCAGCAGCTCAGGGACTGGAAACACCATATATTTT. It is translated as CASSSGTGNTIYF.

The chain carries TRBV2 and TRBJ1-5; D might be TRBD1 (6 bases). Trimming pared 4 bases from V and 5 bases from J, leaving 9 bases between. The CDR3 totals 13 residues. The germline gives CDR1 SNHLY, CDR2 FYNNEI. CDR3 sequence (DNA): TGTGCCAGCAGTGGGACAGTTCATCAGCCCCAGCATTTT. Translation gives CASSGTVHQPQHF.

The chain carries TRBV5-6 and TRBJ1-4; 8 bases match TRBD1. CDR1 and CDR2 (germline): SGHDT, YYEEEE. Germline trimming cut 1 base from V and 7 bases from J; bases unmatched to any gene: 6. The CDR3 runs to 15 residues. The CDR3 DNA follows: TGTGCCAGCAGCTTGCGGACAGGGTGGAGTGAAAAACTGTTTTTT. Amino acid sequence: CASSLRTGWSEKLFF.

The chain combines TRBV11-2 with TRBJ1-1, with D uncertain. CDR3 length: 15 residues. With 0 bases removed from V and 0 bases from J, the gap between germline ends came to 8 bases. The germline V gene encodes CDR1 SGHAT and CDR2 FQNNGV. The CDR3 sequence: CASSLDPGMNTEAFF. The CDR3 nucleotides read TGTGCCAGCAGCTTAGATCCGGGGATGAACACTGAAGCTTTCTTT.

V usage is TRBV24-1 and J usage is TRBJ2-2, with 8 bases that match TRBD1. Germline CDR1 is KGHDR and CDR2 is SFDVKD. V was pared by 8 bases and J by 0 bases, with 4 bases of the junction left unmatched. The CDR3 totals 15 residues. The CDR3 loop is CATTPGQANTGELFF. DNA for the CDR3: TGTGCCACCACCCCGGGACAGGCGAACACCGGGGAGCTGTTTTTT.

V is TRBV5-1 and J is TRBJ2-1; TRBD1 agrees at 10 bases. Germline lookup yields CDR1 SGHRS and CDR2 YFSETQ. With V trimmed by 1 base and J by 3 bases, 4 bases remained unmatched. The CDR3 loop spans 16 amino acids. The CDR3 region has the DNA TGCGCCAGCAGCTTGATGACAGGGGGCTTCTACAATGAGCAGTTCTTC. The encoded protein is CASSLMTGGFYNEQFF.

The chain links TRBV5-1 to TRBJ2-5; 10 positions match TRBD2. The V gene's germline CDR1 is SGHRS and CDR2 YFSETQ. V lost 4 bases, J lost 0 bases, and 6 bases stayed unmatched. This CDR3 region has 16 residues. The CDR3 DNA follows: TGCGCCAGCAGCCCCAAGGGACTAGCGAACCAAGAGACCCAGTACTTC. This gives the protein CASSPKGLANQETQYF.

The V call is TRBV5-1, the J call TRBJ1-4; tentative D call: TRBD1 (5 bases). The CDR3 consists of 16 residues. Trimming cost V 1 base and J 3 bases, with 13 bases left between them. The V gene's germline CDR1 is SGHRS and CDR2 YFSETQ. The CDR3 bases are TGCGCCAGCAGCTTGACCCCAGGGCTCCCTAATGAAAAACTGTTTTTT. This gives the protein CASSLTPGLPNEKLFF.

The chain is built from TRBV5-1 and TRBJ1-1; D not resolved. V gave up 1 base and J gave up 0 bases, with 10 bases separating them. Germline CDR1 SGHRS, CDR2 YFSETQ. The CDR3 is 15 amino acids. CDR3 region: CASSLIGGMNTEAFF. The CDR3, as DNA: TGCGCCAGCAGCTTGATCGGCGGAATGAACACTGAAGCTTTCTTT.

V gene TRBV5-4 combines with J gene TRBJ1-1; a weak D match, TRBD1 (5 bases). The CDR3 totals 16 residues. Germline-derived CDR1 and CDR2 are SGHNT and YYREEE (reference sequence). The V end was cut by 2 bases, the J end by 1 base, with 15 bases between. The CDR3 is CASSFDSRRSNTEAFF. In DNA form, the CDR3 reads TGTGCCAGCAGCTTCGACAGCCGCCGTTCGAACACTGAAGCTTTCTTT.

The gene calls are TRBV5-1 and TRBJ2-3, with TRBD2 matching 8 bases. The CDR3 has 16 amino acids. Germline V gives CDR1 SGHRS, CDR2 YFSETQ. The junction had 8 bases not matched to a gene; V was cut back by 0 bases and J by 5 bases. CDR3 in DNA: TGCGCCAGCAGCTTGGCGACTAGCGACCGTAAAGATACGCAGTATTTT. It is translated as CASSLATSDRKDTQYF.

In its sample, this clone was seen a few times. The CDR3 reads CASSLEGLGGFYEQYF. The CDR3 DNA sequence: TGTGCCAGCAGCTTAGAAGGGCTGGGAGGTTTTTACGAGCAGTACTTC. This chain connects TRBV11-2 to TRBJ2-7; D is possibly TRBD2 (6 bases). V was shortened by 0 bases and J by 4 bases, with 16 bases between the two germline ends. The CDR3 is 16 amino acids. CDR1 is SGHAT and CDR2 is FQNNGV in the germline V gene.

The chain recombines TRBV28 with TRBJ1-6; 7 bases map to TRBD1. The CDR3 loop spans 15 amino acids. Germline lookup yields CDR1 MDHEN and CDR2 SYDVKM. The V gene end was trimmed by 1 base and the J gene end by 10 bases; junction bases not matched to a gene: 7. CDR3 in amino acids: CASSLLYRGRSPLHF. CDR3 sequence (DNA): TGTGCCAGCAGTTTATTATACAGGGGTAGGTCACCCCTCCACTTT.